This T cell receptor (beta chain) derives from a study of naive and memory T cell subsets. General study results and limits: RNA-based TCR counts may shift with T cell activation and differentiation. In naive cells, over 85% of TCR sequences were seen only once. Gini index rose across naive, CM, EM and EMRA in CD4 and CD8.

The junction had 9 bases not matched to a gene; V was cut back by 4 bases and J by 8 bases. CDR1 MDHEN and CDR2 SYDVKM come from the germline V gene. This CDR3 comprises 15 residues. The beta constant-region primer was an equimolar mix of two oligonucleotides covering TRBC1 and TRBC2. Via MiXCR, TCRdb re-called the UMI-ligation and nested PCR reads, giving one row per CDR3 protein. This sample has some 85,000 distinct CDR3 sequences, with over 10% found just once. Cells stained for CD3, CD4, CD8, CD45RA, CD27 and viability were sorted into four CD45RA/CD27 subsets. In this sample, this clonotype turned up a few times. Its specificity is not known.

The sequencing input was central memory CD4+ T cells from blood. The chain recombines TRBV28 with TRBJ1-4; 8 bases match TRBD1. The origin of this receptor is a human donor in good health. In DNA form, the CDR3 reads TGTGCCAGCAGTTCCACAGGGGGGCTTAGCGAAAAACTGTTTTTT. Residues: CASSSTGGLSEKLFF.